This T cell receptor beta chain was obtained from a study of CD8 T cells in ankylosing spondylitis. Study findings and constraints: Apparently characteristic of ankylosing spondylitis blood was a TCR beta motif (under ten highly homologous variants).

CDR1 is SGHKS, CDR2 YYEKEE, per germline (reference sequence). CDR3 length: 13 residues. With 4 bases removed from V and 7 bases from J, the gap between germline ends came to 13 bases. To note about this clonotype: Antigen unknown.

TCRdb ran MiXCR on the 5' RACE reads and lists one entry per CDR3 protein. The repertoire holds around 440,000 distinct CDR3 sequences, with roughly 17% as singletons. The TCR was taken from a male donor with ankylosing spondylitis. This chain uses TRBV5-5 with TRBJ2-3; D unresolved. Specimen: blood, either unsorted or a sorted T cell fraction (not recorded which). The CDR3 reads CASSVLQMNTQYF. In DNA, the CDR3 is TGTGCCAGCAGCGTCTTACAGATGAATACGCAGTATTTT. Full variable domain (outside the CDR3, taken from reference TRBV5-5 and TRBJ2-3): DAGVTQSPTHLIKTRGQQVTLRCSPISGHKSVSWYQQVLGQGPQFIFQYYEKEERGRGNFPDRFSARQFPNYSSELNVNALLLGDSALYLCASSVLQMNTQYFGPGTRLTVL.